This TCR beta chain derives from a study of blood T cells in healthy people across ages. Points from the study as a whole: PBMCs left unsorted prevented a conclusive naive versus antigen-experienced comparison. Relative to aged donors, long-lived donors carried more naive CD4+ cells and displayed higher diversity.

The CDR3 totals 16 residues. From germline, CDR1 is SEHNR and CDR2 FQNEAQ (reference sequence). V dropped 2 bases and J dropped 4; count of bases not matched to a gene: 4. The sample holds a few counts of this clonotype. Its antigen is currently unknown. The second PCR ran about 6 to 11 cycles with a sample-barcoded 5' primer and J-beta primers. In TCRdb, the 5' RACE reads were re-called with MiXCR into one record per CDR3 protein. The sample includes approximately 1.5 million distinct CDR3 sequences, around 35% of them seen just once. Sequencing input: blood. The rearrangement joins TRBV7-9 to TRBJ2-2, with 10 nucleotides matching TRBD2. The clonotype originates from a woman aged 25 to 39 in good health. CDR3 sequence: CASSLRTSGSTGELFF. In nucleotides, the CDR3 is TGTGCCAGCAGCTTAAGGACTAGCGGATCCACCGGGGAGCTGTTTTTT.